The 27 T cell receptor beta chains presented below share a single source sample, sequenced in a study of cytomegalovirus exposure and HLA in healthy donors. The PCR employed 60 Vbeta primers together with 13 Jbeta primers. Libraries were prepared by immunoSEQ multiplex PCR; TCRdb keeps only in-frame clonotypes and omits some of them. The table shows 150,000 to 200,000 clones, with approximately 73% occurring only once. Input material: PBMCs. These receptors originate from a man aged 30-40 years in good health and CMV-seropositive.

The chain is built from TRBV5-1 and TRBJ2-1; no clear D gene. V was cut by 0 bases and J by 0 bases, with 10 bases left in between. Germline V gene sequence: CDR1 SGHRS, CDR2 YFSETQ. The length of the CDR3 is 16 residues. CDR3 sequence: CASSLGGPGSYNEQFF. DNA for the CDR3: TGCGCCAGCAGCTTGGGAGGCCCCGGCTCCTACAATGAGCAGTTCTTC.

The CDR3 reads CASSDTGLSNQPQHF. In DNA form, the CDR3 reads TGTGCCAGCAGTGACACAGGTTTAAGCAATCAGCCCCAGCATTTT. The rearrangement links TRBV6-1 to TRBJ1-5, with D perhaps TRBD1 (5 bases). Trimming removed 3 bases from V and 1 base from J, with 10 bases in between. The CDR3 consists of 15 residues. In germline, CDR1 is MNHNS, CDR2 SASEGT.

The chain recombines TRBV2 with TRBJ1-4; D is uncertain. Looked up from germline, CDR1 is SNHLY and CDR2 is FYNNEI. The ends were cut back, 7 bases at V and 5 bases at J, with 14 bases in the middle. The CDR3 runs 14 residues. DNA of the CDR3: TGTGCCAGCAACGGTTGGCAGGAAAATGAAAAACTGTTTTTT. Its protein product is CASNGWQENEKLFF.

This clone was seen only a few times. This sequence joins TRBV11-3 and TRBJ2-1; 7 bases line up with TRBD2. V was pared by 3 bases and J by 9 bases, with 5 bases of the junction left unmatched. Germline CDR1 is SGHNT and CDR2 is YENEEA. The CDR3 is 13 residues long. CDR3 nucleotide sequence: TGTGCCAGCAGCTTCGGACTAGATGTTGAGCAGTTCTTC. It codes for CASSFGLDVEQFF.

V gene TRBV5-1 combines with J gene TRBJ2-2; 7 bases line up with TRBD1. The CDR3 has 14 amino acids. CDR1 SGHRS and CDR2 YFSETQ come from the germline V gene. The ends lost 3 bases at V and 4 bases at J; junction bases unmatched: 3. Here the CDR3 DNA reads TGCGCCAGCAGCTCTAGGGACAGCACCGGGGAGCTGTTTTTT. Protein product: CASSSRDSTGELFF.

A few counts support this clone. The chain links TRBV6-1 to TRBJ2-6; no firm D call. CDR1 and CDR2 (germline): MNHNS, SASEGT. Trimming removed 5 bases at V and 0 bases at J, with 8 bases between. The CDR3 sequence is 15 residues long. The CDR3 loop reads CASSSYSSGANVLTF. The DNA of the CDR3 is TGTGCCAGCAGTTCCTACAGCTCTGGGGCCAACGTCCTGACTTTC.

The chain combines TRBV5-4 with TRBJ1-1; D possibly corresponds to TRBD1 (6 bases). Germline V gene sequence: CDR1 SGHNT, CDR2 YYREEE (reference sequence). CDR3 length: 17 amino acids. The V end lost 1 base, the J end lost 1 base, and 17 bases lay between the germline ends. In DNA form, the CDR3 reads TGTGCCAGCAGCTTGAAGGGGGGGGGAATTCCGAACACTGAAGCTTTCTTT. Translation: CASSLKGGGIPNTEAFF.

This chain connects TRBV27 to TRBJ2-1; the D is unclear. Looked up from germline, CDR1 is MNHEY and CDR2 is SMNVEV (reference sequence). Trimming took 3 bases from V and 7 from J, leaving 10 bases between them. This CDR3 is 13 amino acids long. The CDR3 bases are TGTGCCAGCAGTTTTAGCTACCTTAATGAGCAGTTCTTC. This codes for CASSFSYLNEQFF.

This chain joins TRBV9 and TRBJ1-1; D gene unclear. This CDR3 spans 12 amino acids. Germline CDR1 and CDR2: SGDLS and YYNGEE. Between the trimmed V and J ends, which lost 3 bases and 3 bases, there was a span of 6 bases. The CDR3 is CASSGRDTEAFF. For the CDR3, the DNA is TGTGCCAGCAGCGGCCGGGACACTGAAGCTTTCTTT.

The CDR3 protein is CASSNSFTSGSAYEQYF. CDR3 DNA sequence: TGTGCCAGCAGCAACAGTTTTACTAGCGGGAGCGCCTACGAGCAGTACTTC. The J gene is TRBJ2-5, the V gene TRBV9; 11 bases are a match to TRBD2. The J call may be wrong; the DNA end is better matched by TRBJ2-7. The CDR3 has 17 amino acids. The germline CDR1 and CDR2 sequences are SGDLS and YYNGEE.

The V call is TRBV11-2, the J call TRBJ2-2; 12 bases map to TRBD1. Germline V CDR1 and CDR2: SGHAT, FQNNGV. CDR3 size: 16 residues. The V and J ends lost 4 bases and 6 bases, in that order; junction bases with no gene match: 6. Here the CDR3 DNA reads TGTGCCAGCAGCTCGGGACAGGGGGCGTTTGCCGGGGAGCTGTTTTTT. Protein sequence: CASSSGQGAFAGELFF.

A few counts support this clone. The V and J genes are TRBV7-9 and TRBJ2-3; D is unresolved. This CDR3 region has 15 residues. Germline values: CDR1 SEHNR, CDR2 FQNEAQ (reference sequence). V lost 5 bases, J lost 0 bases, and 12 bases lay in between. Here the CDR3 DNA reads TGTGCCAGCAGCCCCCCGCGATCTAGCACAGATACGCAGTATTTT. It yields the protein CASSPPRSSTDTQYF.

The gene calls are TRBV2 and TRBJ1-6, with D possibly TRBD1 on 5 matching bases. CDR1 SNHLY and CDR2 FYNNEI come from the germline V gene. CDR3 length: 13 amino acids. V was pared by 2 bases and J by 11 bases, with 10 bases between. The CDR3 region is CASSETPGAPLHF. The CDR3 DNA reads TGTGCCAGCAGTGAAACGCCGGGGGCACCCCTCCACTTT.

In DNA, the CDR3 is TGTGCCAGCAGCTTCTCTTTTACAGATACGCAGTATTTT. It is translated as CASSFSFTDTQYF. The chain couples TRBV13 to TRBJ2-3; D gene uncertain. V shed 3 bases and J shed 3 bases, with 7 bases lying between them. The CDR3 sequence is 13 residues long. The germline CDR1 and CDR2 sequences are PRHDT and FYEKMQ (reference sequence).

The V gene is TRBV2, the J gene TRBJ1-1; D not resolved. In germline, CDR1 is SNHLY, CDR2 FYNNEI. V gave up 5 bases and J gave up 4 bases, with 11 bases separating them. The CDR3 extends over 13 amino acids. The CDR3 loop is CASSLREVTEAFF. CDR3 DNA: TGTGCCAGCAGTTTGAGGGAAGTCACTGAAGCTTTCTTT.

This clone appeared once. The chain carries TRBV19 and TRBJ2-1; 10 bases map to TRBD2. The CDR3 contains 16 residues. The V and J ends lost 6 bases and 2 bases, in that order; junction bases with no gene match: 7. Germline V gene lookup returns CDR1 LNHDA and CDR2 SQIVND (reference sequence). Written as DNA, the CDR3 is TGTGCCAGTAGGGAAAAAGCGGGAGGGACCTACAATGAGCAGTTCTTC. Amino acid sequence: CASREKAGGTYNEQFF.

This chain's CDR3 is CASYGTSGLATDTQYF. The CDR3 coding sequence is TGCGCCAGCTACGGGACTAGCGGGTTAGCCACAGATACGCAGTATTTT. V and J are TRBV5-1 and TRBJ2-3; TRBD2 agrees at 12 bases. This CDR3 has 16 residues. The V and J ends lost 7 bases and 2 bases, in that order; junction bases with no gene match: 8. Germline V CDR1 and CDR2: SGHRS, YFSETQ. The complete variable domain, with remaining parts taken from reference TRBV5-1 and TRBJ2-3, reads KAGVTQTPRYLIKTRGQQVTLSCSPISGHRSVSWYQQTPGQGLQFLFEYFSETQRNKGNFPGRFSGRQFSNSRSEMNVSTLELGDSALYLCASYGTSGLATDTQYFGPGTRLTVL.

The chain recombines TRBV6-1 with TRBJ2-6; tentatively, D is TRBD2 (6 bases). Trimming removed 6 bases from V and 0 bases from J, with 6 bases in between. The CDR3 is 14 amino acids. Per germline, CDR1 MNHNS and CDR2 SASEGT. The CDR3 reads CASRGLSGANVLTF. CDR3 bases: TGTGCCAGCAGGGGACTCTCTGGGGCCAACGTCCTGACTTTC.

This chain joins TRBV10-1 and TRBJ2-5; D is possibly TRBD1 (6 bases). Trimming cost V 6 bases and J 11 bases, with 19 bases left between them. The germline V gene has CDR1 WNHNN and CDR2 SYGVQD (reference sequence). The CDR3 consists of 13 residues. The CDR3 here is CASSFGTSYEQYF. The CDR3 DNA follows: TGCGCCAGCAGCTTCGGGACATCATATGAGCAGTACTTC.

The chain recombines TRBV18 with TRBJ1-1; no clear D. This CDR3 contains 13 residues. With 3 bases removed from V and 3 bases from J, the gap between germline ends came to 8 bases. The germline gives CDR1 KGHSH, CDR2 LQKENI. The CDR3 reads CASSPVRYTEAFF. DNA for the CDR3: TGTGCCAGCTCACCCGTCAGATACACTGAAGCTTTCTTT.

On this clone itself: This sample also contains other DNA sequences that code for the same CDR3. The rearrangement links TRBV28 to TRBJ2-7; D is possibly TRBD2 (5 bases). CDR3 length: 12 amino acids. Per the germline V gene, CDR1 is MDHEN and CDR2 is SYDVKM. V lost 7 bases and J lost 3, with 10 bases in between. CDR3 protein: CASTPRGYEQYF. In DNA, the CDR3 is TGTGCCAGCACCCCCCGGGGCTACGAGCAGTACTTC.

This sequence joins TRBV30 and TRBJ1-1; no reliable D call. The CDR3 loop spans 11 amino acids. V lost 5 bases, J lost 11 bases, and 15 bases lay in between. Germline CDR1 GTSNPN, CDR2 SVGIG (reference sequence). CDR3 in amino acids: CAWAAGSWAFF. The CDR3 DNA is TGTGCCTGGGCGGCGGGATCTTGGGCTTTCTTT.

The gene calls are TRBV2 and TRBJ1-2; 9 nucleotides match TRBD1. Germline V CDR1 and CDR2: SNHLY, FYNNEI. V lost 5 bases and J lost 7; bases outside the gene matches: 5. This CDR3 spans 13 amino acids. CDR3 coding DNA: TGTGCCAGCAGTTACAGGGGGCTCGGTGGCTACACCTTC. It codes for CASSYRGLGGYTF.

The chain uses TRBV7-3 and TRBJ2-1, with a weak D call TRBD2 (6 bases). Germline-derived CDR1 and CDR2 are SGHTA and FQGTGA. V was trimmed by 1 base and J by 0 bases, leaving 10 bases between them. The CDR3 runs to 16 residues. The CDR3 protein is CASSLNLGGSYNEQFF. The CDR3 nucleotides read TGTGCCAGCAGCTTAAACCTGGGGGGCTCCTACAATGAGCAGTTCTTC.

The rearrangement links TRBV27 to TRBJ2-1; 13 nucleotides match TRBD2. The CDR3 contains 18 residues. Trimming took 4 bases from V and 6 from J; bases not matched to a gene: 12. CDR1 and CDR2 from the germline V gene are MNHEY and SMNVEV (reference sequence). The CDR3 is CASSSNPGLAGAVNEQFF. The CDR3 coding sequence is TGTGCCAGCAGTTCGAACCCTGGACTAGCGGGAGCCGTCAATGAGCAGTTCTTC.

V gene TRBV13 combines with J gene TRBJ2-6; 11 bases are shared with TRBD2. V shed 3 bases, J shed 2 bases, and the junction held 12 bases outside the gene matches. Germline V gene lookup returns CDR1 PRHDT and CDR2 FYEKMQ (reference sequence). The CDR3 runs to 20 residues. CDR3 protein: CASSFRLFSGRAAGANVLTF. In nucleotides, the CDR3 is TGTGCCAGCAGCTTCCGCCTATTTAGCGGGAGGGCCGCTGGGGCCAACGTCCTGACTTTC.

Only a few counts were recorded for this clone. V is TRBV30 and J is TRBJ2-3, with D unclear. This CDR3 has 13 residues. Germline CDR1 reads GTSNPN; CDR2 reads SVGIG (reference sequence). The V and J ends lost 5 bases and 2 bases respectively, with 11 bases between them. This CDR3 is CAWSAGTTDTQYF. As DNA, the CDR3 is TGTGCCTGGTCCGCAGGAACCACAGATACGCAGTATTTT.